The 31 T cell receptor beta chains reported below all come from one sample, sequenced in a study of blood T cells in healthy people across ages. PCR was performed a second time for about 7 to 11 cycles using a sample-barcoded 5' primer and a J-beta primer mix. TCRdb redid the calling of the 5' RACE reads with MiXCR, one entry per CDR3 protein. The table has 1,300,000 or so distinct CDR3 sequences, roughly 64% seen once. Sequences were obtained from blood. The receptors were gathered from a man in his late teens or twenties in good health.

V usage is TRBV30 and J usage is TRBJ1-6, with a tentative D call TRBD1 (5 bases). The V gene's germline CDR1 is GTSNPN and CDR2 SVGIG (reference sequence). The CDR3 runs 14 residues. Trimming removed 0 bases at V and 8 bases at J, with 11 bases between. The CDR3 nucleotides read TGTGCCTGGAGTGTAGGGGTAGAGGATTCACCCCTCCACTTT. This encodes CAWSVGVEDSPLHF.

J is TRBJ2-1 and V is TRBV7-9; 14 nucleotides agree with TRBD2. The CDR3 extends over 16 amino acids. Germline V lookup: CDR1 SEHNR, CDR2 FQNEAQ (reference sequence). The V gene end was trimmed by 3 bases and the J gene end by 8 bases; junction bases not matched to a gene: 6. CDR3 loop: CASSLGLAGVWDEQFF. The CDR3 DNA sequence: TGTGCCAGCAGCTTGGGACTAGCGGGGGTTTGGGATGAGCAGTTCTTC.

The chain employs TRBV10-3 and TRBJ2-5, with 8 bases that match TRBD1. J gave up 1 base and V 10 bases, and 8 bases lay outside the gene matches. There are 14 residues in the CDR3. Per germline, CDR1 ENHRY and CDR2 SYGVKD. The CDR3: CATDRGGLQETQYF. CDR3 nucleotide sequence: TGTGCCACCGACAGGGGTGGGCTCCAAGAGACCCAGTACTTC.

This chain uses TRBV30 with TRBJ2-1, with 16 bases matching TRBD2. V trimming: 3 bases; J trimming: 7 bases; junction bases outside the gene matches: 9. The CDR3 has 17 amino acids. Germline V gene lookup returns CDR1 GTSNPN and CDR2 SVGIG (reference sequence). Here the CDR3 DNA reads TGTGCCTGGAGAGGGACTAGCGGGAGGGGTCCGGTTAATGAGCAGTTCTTC. This sequence encodes CAWRGTSGRGPVNEQFF.

This clonotype came up once. The rearrangement links TRBV27 to TRBJ1-5, with D possibly being TRBD1 (6 bases). The CDR3 has 19 amino acids. The V end lost 0 bases, the J end lost 2 bases, and 20 bases lay between the germline ends. The germline CDR1 and CDR2 sequences are MNHEY and SMNVEV (reference sequence). The CDR3 loop is CASSLSKPWGRRGNQPQHF. The CDR3 DNA sequence: TGTGCCAGCAGTTTATCGAAACCATGGGGGCGTAGGGGCAATCAGCCCCAGCATTTT.

J is TRBJ1-4 and V is TRBV5-1; no clear D gene. The V and J ends lost 0 bases and 8 bases respectively, with 17 bases between them. Germline CDR1 and CDR2: SGHRS and YFSETQ. There are 16 residues in the CDR3. CDR3 protein: CASSLEGVQEWEKLFF. The CDR3 nucleotides read TGCGCCAGCAGCTTGGAGGGTGTCCAGGAGTGGGAAAAACTGTTTTTT.

This rearrangement joins TRBV29-1 to TRBJ2-7, with D possibly being TRBD1 (6 bases). The CDR3 runs 14 residues. V was shortened by 3 bases and J by 0 bases, with 12 bases between the two germline ends. Germline loops: CDR1 SQVTM, CDR2 ANQGSEA. The DNA for the CDR3 is TGCAGCGTTGAGTTGCAGGGGTCCTCCTACGAGCAGTACTTC. Translation: CSVELQGSSYEQYF.

The chain has TRBV25-1 and TRBJ1-4, with D uncertain. This CDR3 has 14 amino acids. The germline V and J ends were trimmed by 8 bases and 1 base, with 11 bases remaining between them. Germline values: CDR1 MGHDK, CDR2 SYGVNS. CDR3 DNA: TGTGCCAGCGGGGAATGGGAAACTAATGAAAAACTGTTTTTT. This encodes CASGEWETNEKLFF.

The genes are TRBV2 and TRBJ1-4; 10 bases fit TRBD1. The CDR3 length is 14 residues. The germline CDR1 and CDR2 sequences are SNHLY and FYNNEI. V trimming: 5 bases; J trimming: 8 bases; junction bases outside the gene matches: 5. CDR3 residues: CASSSGTGVEKLFF. For the CDR3, the DNA is TGTGCCAGCAGTTCCGGGACAGGGGTCGAAAAACTGTTTTTT.

This clonotype has just a few counts. The rearrangement joins TRBV4-1 to TRBJ2-1; 7 nucleotides agree with TRBD2. The V segment lost 1 base and the J segment 4 bases; nucleotides outside the gene matches: 7. CDR3 size: 16 residues. Looked up from germline, CDR1 is MGHRA and CDR2 is YSYEKL. CDR3 protein: CASSQGPAGEYNEQFF. In DNA form, the CDR3 reads TGCGCCAGCAGCCAAGGTCCCGCGGGGGAGTACAATGAGCAGTTCTTC.

The chain uses TRBV6-5 and TRBJ1-1, with D perhaps TRBD1 (5 bases). The germline CDR1 and CDR2 sequences are MNHEY and SVGAGI. This CDR3 has 14 amino acids. Trimming took off 5 bases at V and 0 bases at J, with 10 bases between the two ends. The CDR3 sequence is CASSKGGVNTEAFF. The CDR3 DNA reads TGTGCCAGCAGTAAAGGAGGGGTGAACACTGAAGCTTTCTTT.

This clonotype was recorded a few times. The rearrangement uses TRBV6-6 and TRBJ2-2; D is uncertain. Between the trimmed V and J ends, which lost 4 bases and 2 bases, there was a span of 11 bases. Germline V gene data show CDR1 as MNHNY and CDR2 as SVGAGI (reference sequence). The CDR3 is made up of 15 amino acids. The CDR3 region has the DNA TGTGCCAGCAGTTTCCGGACCGCTAACACCGGGGAGCTGTTTTTT. Amino acids: CASSFRTANTGELFF.

This clonotype has only one observation. The V call is TRBV15, the J call TRBJ2-1; the D is unclear. The J call may be mistaken, given a closer DNA end match to TRBJ2-7. Per the germline V gene, CDR1 is LNHNV and CDR2 is YYDKDF (reference sequence). The CDR3 extends over 16 amino acids. The DNA for the CDR3 is TGTGCCACCAGCTCCGTGGTCGGCGAAAAGTACAATGAGCAGTACTTC. Translated, it gives CATSSVVGEKYNEQYF.

The chain combines TRBV12-5 with TRBJ2-1; 9 bases line up with TRBD2. This CDR3 region has 16 residues. Trimming at V came to 5 bases and at J to 7 bases, leaving 12 bases not matched to a gene. Germline CDR1 and CDR2: LGHNT and FRNRAP. CDR3 amino acids: CASGLNIAGVYNEQFF. The CDR3 coding sequence is TGTGCTAGTGGTCTAAACATAGCGGGAGTATATAATGAGCAGTTCTTC. Complete variable domain (other parts from reference TRBV12-5 and TRBJ2-1): DARVTQTPRHKVTEMGQEVTMRCQPILGHNTVFWYRQTMMQGLELLAYFRNRAPLDDSGMPKDRFSAEMPDATLATLKIQPSEPRDSAVYFCASGLNIAGVYNEQFFGPGTRLTVL.

This clonotype was counted only a few times. This rearrangement joins TRBV25-1 to TRBJ2-1; either TRBD1 or TRBD2 may supply D (7 bases each). Trimming shortened V by 7 bases and J by 5 bases, and 15 bases separated the two germline ends. Germline loops: CDR1 MGHDK, CDR2 SYGVNS. This CDR3 region has 14 residues. Here the CDR3 reads CASTSGGENNEQFF. CDR3 DNA sequence: TGTGCCAGCACCTCAGGGGGGGAAAACAATGAGCAGTTCTTC.

This chain connects TRBV10-3 to TRBJ2-1; 8 nucleotides line up with TRBD2. This CDR3 contains 16 residues. Germline CDR1 ENHRY, CDR2 SYGVKD. Trimming took 0 bases from V and 5 from J; bases not matched to a gene: 6. In DNA form, the CDR3 reads TGTGCCATCAGTGAGTCGACGGGACTAGGGCACAATGAGCAGTTCTTC. Its protein is CAISESTGLGHNEQFF.

This clonotype was counted a few times. This chain uses TRBV7-9 with TRBJ2-7; D uncertain. The length of the CDR3 is 12 residues. The germline V gene encodes CDR1 SEHNR and CDR2 FQNEAQ (reference sequence). Trimming shortened V by 4 bases and J by 5 bases, and 9 bases separated the two germline ends. CDR3 in amino acids: CASSSFVHEQYF. DNA for the CDR3: TGTGCCAGCAGCTCCTTTGTCCACGAGCAGTACTTC.

V and J are TRBV6-2 or TRBV6-3 and TRBJ2-7; a weak D match, TRBD1 (5 bases). The end of the DNA aligns better with TRBJ2-5, so the J call may be wrong. This CDR3 has 15 residues. Germline values: CDR1 MNHEY, CDR2 SVGEGT. For the CDR3, the DNA is TGTGCCAGCCCTGTCCAGGGATACTTTATAGAGACCCAGTACTTC. Its translation: CASPVQGYFIETQYF.

About this clonotype itself: At one of its ends the junction is not consistent with the germline gene, which may arise from a read error. The V gene is TRBV20-1, the J gene TRBJ2-1, with TRBD1 matching over 10 bases. This CDR3 region has 18 residues. Germline CDR1 is DFQATT and CDR2 is SNEGSKA (reference sequence). The CDR3 nucleotides are TGCAGTGGTAGACGGGACAGGGGTGGTCTGCTCTCCTACAATGAGCAGTTCTTC. Residues: CSGRRDRGGLLSYNEQFF.

This clonotype was detected only a few times. The genes are TRBV5-1 and TRBJ2-7, with TRBD2 as a possible D gene (5 bases). Trimming cost V 4 bases and J 5 bases, with 16 bases left between them. The germline CDR1 and CDR2 sequences are SGHRS and YFSETQ. This CDR3 has 14 amino acids. The CDR3 nucleotides read TGCGCCAGCAGCAAACTAGGCGCGTGGGACGAGCAGTACTTC. This translates into CASSKLGAWDEQYF.

The chain is built from TRBV27 and TRBJ1-5; no firm D call. The V gene's germline CDR1 is MNHEY and CDR2 SMNVEV (reference sequence). V lost 0 bases to trimming and J lost 5 bases, with 17 bases between them. The CDR3 loop spans 17 amino acids. The DNA for the CDR3 is TGTGCCAGCAGTTTATCGGGCGTAAGGCGGCGGCATCAGCCCCAGCATTTT. It yields the protein CASSLSGVRRRHQPQHF.

This chain connects TRBV10-3 to TRBJ1-3; D gene uncertain. The germline gives CDR1 ENHRY, CDR2 SYGVKD. V lost 3 bases, J lost 0 bases, and 12 bases lay in between. The CDR3 runs to 16 residues. In DNA, the CDR3 is TGTGCCATCAGTGAAGGGCGGGCGAGCTCTGGAAACACCATATATTTT. It codes for CAISEGRASSGNTIYF.

The V and J genes are TRBV5-1 and TRBJ2-3; 7 bases map to TRBD2. This CDR3 spans 15 amino acids. The ends lost 1 base at V and 6 bases at J; junction bases unmatched: 8. The germline V gene encodes CDR1 SGHRS and CDR2 YFSETQ. CDR3 nucleotide sequence: TGCGCCAGCAGCTTGCGGGCGGGAGAGTCCGATACGCAGTATTTT. Protein product: CASSLRAGESDTQYF.

This chain connects TRBV29-1 to TRBJ2-1; 12 bases map to TRBD2. Trimming cost V 7 bases and J 8 bases; bases outside gene matches: 15. Germline CDR1 reads SQVTM; CDR2 reads ANQGSEA. The CDR3 covers 16 residues. CDR3 in DNA: TGCAGCGCCGCTAGCGGGGGGGCCTTCAGCACGGATGAGCAGTTCTTC. Amino acids: CSAASGGAFSTDEQFF.

This chain uses TRBV10-1 with TRBJ2-7; 7 bases map to TRBD2. Trimming at V came to 3 bases and at J to 7 bases, leaving 12 bases not matched to a gene. Germline CDR1 and CDR2: WNHNN and SYGVQD (reference sequence). This CDR3 is 15 amino acids long. CDR3 region: CASSDNAGAVNEQYF. DNA of the CDR3: TGCGCCAGCAGTGACAACGCGGGAGCCGTGAATGAGCAGTACTTC.

The table lists this clonotype with a few counts. The rearrangement uses TRBV18 and TRBJ2-3, with D perhaps matching TRBD1 (6 bases). Germline CDR1 and CDR2: KGHSH and LQKENI. V gave up 5 bases and J gave up 8 bases, with 8 bases separating them. The CDR3 is 11 amino acids. CDR3: CASSTQGTQYF. CDR3 bases: TGTGCCAGCTCAACACAGGGTACGCAGTATTTT.

The chain recombines TRBV29-1 with TRBJ2-5; D uncertain. Per the germline V gene, CDR1 is SQVTM and CDR2 is ANQGSEA. CDR3 length: 14 amino acids. Trimming cost V 4 bases and J 0 bases, with 12 bases left between them. The CDR3 bases are TGCAGCGTTGTAGGACCCCGGAACCAAGAGACCCAGTACTTC. Its protein product is CSVVGPRNQETQYF.

The chain joins TRBV5-1 to TRBJ2-1; 7 bases match TRBD2. The junction had 4 bases not matched to a gene; V was cut back by 2 bases and J by 5 bases. The length of the CDR3 is 14 residues. Germline values: CDR1 SGHRS, CDR2 YFSETQ. CDR3 sequence: CASSLRGRDNEQFF. DNA for the CDR3: TGCGCCAGCAGCTTACGCGGGAGAGACAATGAGCAGTTCTTC.

This chain joins TRBV28 and TRBJ1-2; D gene unclear. Trimming took 4 bases from V and 10 from J, leaving 13 bases between them. The CDR3 has 12 amino acids. Germline CDR1 and CDR2: MDHEN and SYDVKM. CDR3 sequence: CASSSDRLAYTF. Here the CDR3 DNA reads TGTGCCAGCAGTTCCGACCGGCTAGCCTACACCTTC.

This chain uses TRBV20-1 with TRBJ2-7; 7 bases line up with TRBD2. Germline CDR1 DFQATT, CDR2 SNEGSKA (reference sequence). CDR3 length equals 16 residues. The J segment lost 3 bases and the V segment lost 0 bases, leaving 11 bases of the junction unmatched. CDR3 DNA: TGCAGTGCTAGAGATCCGGCGGGAGCCTCCCGCTACGAGCAGTACTTC. This codes for CSARDPAGASRYEQYF.

The chain is built from TRBV29-1 and TRBJ1-2, with D possibly being TRBD1 (5 bases). The CDR3 totals 11 residues. Trimming left V 5 bases short and J 3 bases short, with 7 bases between. The germline V gene has CDR1 SQVTM and CDR2 ANQGSEA. CDR3 amino acids: CSVIGDYGYTF. The CDR3 DNA follows: TGCAGCGTTATAGGGGACTATGGCTACACCTTC. Complete variable domain (other parts from reference TRBV29-1 and TRBJ1-2): SAVISQKPSRDICQRGTSLTIQCQVDSQVTMMFWYRQQPGQSLTLIATANQGSEATYESGFVIDKFPISRPNLTFSTLTVSNMSPEDSSIYLCSVIGDYGYTFGSGTRLTVV.